In its sample, the clone carrying this T cell receptor beta chain was seen a few times. The PCR used 60 Vbeta and 13 Jbeta primers. The table came from immunoSEQ multiplex PCR; TCRdb's copy has only in-frame clones and leaves some out. The sample holds 150,000 to 200,000 clones; around three quarters are singletons and the top ten take approximately 2.1%. The data were taken from a study of cytomegalovirus exposure and HLA in healthy donors. The specimen sequenced was PBMCs. This TCR came from a woman aged 25 to 39 in good health and CMV-seropositive.

The DNA for the CDR3 is TGCAGCGGGAGGGGGGGAAGGGCTGAAGCTTTCTTT. Its protein product is CSGRGGRAEAFF. J is TRBJ1-1 and V is TRBV29-1, with a possible D match to TRBD1 (6 bases). The germline V and J ends were trimmed by 7 bases and 6 bases, with 15 bases remaining between them. Germline lookup yields CDR1 SQVTM and CDR2 ANQGSEA. The CDR3 has 12 amino acids.